This TCR beta chain was found in a study of shared clonotypes between healthy human individuals. Sequenced by immunoSEQ multiplex PCR; TCRdb stores in-frame clones only, minus some. Among about 2.4 million clones listed, 93% were seen once. Healthy HIV-negative adults without recent acute infections or vaccinations served as donors. The length of the CDR3 is 14 residues. V was pared by 5 bases and J by 1 base, with 12 bases between. Germline V gene sequence: CDR1 SGHRS, CDR2 YFSETQ. Note on this clone: This CDR3 is also generated by other DNA sequences in the sample.

The receptor's source is a man aged 18 to 29 in good health. Some clones in this sample may be carry-over from other donors' samples. V and J are TRBV5-1 and TRBJ1-1; D is unclear. Input material: naive CD4+ T cells from PBMCs. Subset in this sample: CD45RA+ positively selected. The DNA for the CDR3 is TGCGCCAGCAGGAAAGGAGATGGGAACACTGAAGCTTTCTTT. Its translation is CASRKGDGNTEAFF.